This note documents a single T cell receptor (beta chain) sequence. This CDR3 comprises 15 residues. Trimming took off 7 bases at V and 0 bases at J, with 13 bases between the two ends. Germline values: CDR1 MNHEY, CDR2 SVGAGI. Repertoires were generated with immunoSEQ multiplex PCR, while TCRdb's copy carries only in-frame clones and drops some. This sample has some 110,000 clones, with 90% found just once. These data come from a study of T cell clones after liver transplantation. The clonotype originates from a human patient who received a liver transplant. Some T cells may possibly be graft donor cells. The chain couples TRBV6-5 to TRBJ2-1, with TRBD2 as a possible D gene (5 bases). The specimen was CD4+ T cells from blood, collected 12 months after liver transplant. The CDR3 bases are TGTGCCAGCAAAGCGGACGGATCCTCCTACAATGAGCAGTTCTTC. This encodes CASKADGSSYNEQFF.